The TCR beta chain described here comes from a study of T cell responses to AZD1222 COVID-19 vaccine. Overall study findings and caveats: There were mostly white British donors and more females than males, and clonal diversity was possibly underestimated. Just six AZD1222 recipients tested seropositive at baseline.

With respect to this clone: Its antigen is still unknown.

Only in-frame clones appear in the TCRdb table, and some are missing; sequencing was by immunoSEQ multiplex PCR. This sample has around 96,000 clones, with 75% to 95% found just once. The sequence was collected from an adult who received the AZD1222 COVID-19 vaccine. This sample comprised peripheral blood, obtained 28 days after the second AZD1222 dose.

Written as DNA, the CDR3 is TGTGCCAGAAGCTTTTTTTGGGATGAAAAACTGTTTTTT. This gives the protein CARSFFWDEKLFF. The chain uses TRBV5-3 and TRBJ1-4; D remains ambiguous. TRBV5-3 has ORF status, its function being uncertain. The germline V and J ends were trimmed by 2 bases and 6 bases, with 8 bases remaining between them. CDR3 length: 13 residues.